This T cell receptor beta chain was observed in a study of blood T cell repertoires in COVID-19. Libraries were prepared by immunoSEQ multiplex PCR; TCRdb keeps only in-frame clonotypes and omits some of them. Of some 300,000 clones listed, over 85% are singletons. Germline V lookup: CDR1 SGHRS, CDR2 YFSETQ. This CDR3 region has 13 residues. V lost 1 base and J 6 bases, leaving 8 bases between the germline ends. The sample was PBMCs or T cells enriched from blood (not recorded which). The TCR originated in a woman aged 30 to 39 who had recovered from COVID-19. The chain uses TRBV5-1 and TRBJ2-1; D uncertain. The CDR3 spells CASSLFTGNEQFF. The CDR3 region has the DNA TGCGCCAGCAGCTTGTTCACCGGCAATGAGCAGTTCTTC. The whole variable domain, filled in from reference TRBV5-1 and TRBJ2-1, reads KAGVTQTPRYLIKTRGQQVTLSCSPISGHRSVSWYQQTPGQGLQFLFEYFSETQRNKGNFPGRFSGRQFSNSRSEMNVSTLELGDSALYLCASSLFTGNEQFFGPGTRLTVL.